The T cell receptor (beta chain) described here comes from a study of graft-versus-host responses after intestinal transplantation. Looking at the study overall: Transplants given to recipients were multivisceral, liver-intestinal, or isolated intestinal.

Graft specimens yielded both intraepithelial and lamina propria lymphocytes. This clone appeared a single time. What it recognizes is unknown. The table came from immunoSEQ multiplex PCR; TCRdb's copy has only in-frame clones and leaves some out. The repertoire includes some 66,000 clones, 89% of them detected once, and 1.5% to 2% sits in the top ten. V trimming: 2 bases; J trimming: 5 bases; junction bases outside the gene matches: 9. The CDR3 runs 16 residues. The germline V gene encodes CDR1 MNHEY and CDR2 SVGAGI. Findings of the study overall: Patients who carried graft-donor T cell macrochimerism also had high graft-versus-host to host-versus-graft clonal ratios in their allografts.

This clonotype was obtained from a human patient who received an intestinal transplant, so some T cells may come from the graft donor. The chain employs TRBV6-5 and TRBJ1-1; TRBD1 matches at 9 bases. The sequencing here drew on ileum tissue, taken more than 350 days after transplant. The CDR3 DNA follows: TGTGCCAGCAGTTACCCCGCTGGACAGGGGAGGACTGAAGCTTTCTTT. This codes for CASSYPAGQGRTEAFF.